This T cell receptor beta chain comes out of a study of T cell responses to AZD1222 COVID-19 vaccine. Study in general: Analysis merged second doses at about 4 or about 12 weeks.

Findings and caveats of the study: Receipt of two AZD1222 doses was followed by a rise in Spike-specific TCR breadth and depth.

To note about this clone: Its antigen remains unknown.

Repertoires were generated with immunoSEQ multiplex PCR, while TCRdb's copy carries only in-frame clones and drops some. In the table there are 110,000 to 150,000 clones, about 92% of which are singletons. This TCR came from an adult in good health. The sample was peripheral blood, taken on day 0 of AZD1222 vaccination.

The CDR3 nucleotides read TGTGCCAGCCGCGCGGCAGCCGGGGGCTATGGCTACACCTTC. It yields the protein CASRAAAGGYGYTF. The chain couples TRBV18 to TRBJ1-2; possible D gene TRBD1, 5 bases. Germline-derived CDR1 and CDR2 are KGHSH and LQKENI. The CDR3 contains 14 residues. The V gene lost 8 bases and the J gene lost 4 bases, with 17 bases spanning the gap.